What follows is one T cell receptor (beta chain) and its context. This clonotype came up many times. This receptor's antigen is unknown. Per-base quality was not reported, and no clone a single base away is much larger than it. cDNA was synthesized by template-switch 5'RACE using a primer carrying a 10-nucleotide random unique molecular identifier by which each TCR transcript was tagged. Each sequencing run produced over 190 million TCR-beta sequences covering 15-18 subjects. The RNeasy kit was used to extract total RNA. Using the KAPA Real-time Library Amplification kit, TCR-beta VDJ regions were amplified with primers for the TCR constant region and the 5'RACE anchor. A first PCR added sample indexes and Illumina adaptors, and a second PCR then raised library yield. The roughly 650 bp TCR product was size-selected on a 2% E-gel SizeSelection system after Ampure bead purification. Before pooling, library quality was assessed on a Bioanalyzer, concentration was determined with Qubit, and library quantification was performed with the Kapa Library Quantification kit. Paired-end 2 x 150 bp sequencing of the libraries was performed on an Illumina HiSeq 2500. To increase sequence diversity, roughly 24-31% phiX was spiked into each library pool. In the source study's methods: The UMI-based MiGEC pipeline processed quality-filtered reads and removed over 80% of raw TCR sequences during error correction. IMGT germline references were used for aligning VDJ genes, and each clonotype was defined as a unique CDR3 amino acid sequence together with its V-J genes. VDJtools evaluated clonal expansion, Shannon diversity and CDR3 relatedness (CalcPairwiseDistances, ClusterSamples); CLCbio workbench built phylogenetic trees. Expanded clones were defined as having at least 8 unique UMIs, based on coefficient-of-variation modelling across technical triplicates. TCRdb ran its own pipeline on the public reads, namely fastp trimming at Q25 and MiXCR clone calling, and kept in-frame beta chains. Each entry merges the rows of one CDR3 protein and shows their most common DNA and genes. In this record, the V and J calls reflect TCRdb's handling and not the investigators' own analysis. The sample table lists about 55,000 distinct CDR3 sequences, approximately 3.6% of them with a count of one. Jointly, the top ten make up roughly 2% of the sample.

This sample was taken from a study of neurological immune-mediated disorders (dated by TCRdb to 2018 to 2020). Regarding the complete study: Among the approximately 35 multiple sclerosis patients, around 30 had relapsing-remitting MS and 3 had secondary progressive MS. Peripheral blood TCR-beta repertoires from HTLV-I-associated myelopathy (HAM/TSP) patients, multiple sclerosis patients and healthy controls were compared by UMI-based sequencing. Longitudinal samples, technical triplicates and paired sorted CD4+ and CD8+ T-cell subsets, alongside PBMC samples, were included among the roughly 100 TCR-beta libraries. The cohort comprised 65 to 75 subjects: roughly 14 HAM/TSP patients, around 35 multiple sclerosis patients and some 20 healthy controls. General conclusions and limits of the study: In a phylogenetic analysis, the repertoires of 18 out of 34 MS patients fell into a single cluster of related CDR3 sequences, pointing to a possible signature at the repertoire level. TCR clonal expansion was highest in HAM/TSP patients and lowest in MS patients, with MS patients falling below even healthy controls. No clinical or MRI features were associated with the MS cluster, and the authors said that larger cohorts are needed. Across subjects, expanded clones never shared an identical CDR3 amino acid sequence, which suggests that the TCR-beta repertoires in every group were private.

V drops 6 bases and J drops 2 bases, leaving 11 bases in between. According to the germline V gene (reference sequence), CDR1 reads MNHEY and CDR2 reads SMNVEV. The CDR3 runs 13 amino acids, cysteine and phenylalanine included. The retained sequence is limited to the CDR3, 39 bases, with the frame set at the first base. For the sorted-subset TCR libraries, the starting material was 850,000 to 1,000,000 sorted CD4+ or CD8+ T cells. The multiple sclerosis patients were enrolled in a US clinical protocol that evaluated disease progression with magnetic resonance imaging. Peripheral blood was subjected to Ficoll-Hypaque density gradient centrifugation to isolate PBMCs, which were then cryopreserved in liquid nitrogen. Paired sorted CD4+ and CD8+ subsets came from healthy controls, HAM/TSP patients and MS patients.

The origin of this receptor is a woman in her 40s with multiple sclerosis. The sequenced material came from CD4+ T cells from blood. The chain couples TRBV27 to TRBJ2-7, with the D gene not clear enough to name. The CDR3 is CASSTRNPYEQYF. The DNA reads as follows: TGTGCCAGCAGCACAAGGAACCCCTACGAGCAGTACTTC.